Shown below are 24 T cell receptor beta chains from a single sample sequenced in a study of shared clonotypes between healthy human individuals. Positive CCR7 selection of CD45RO-negative cells yielded the naive CD8 cells, and terminally differentiated effector memory CD45RA+ cells were excluded. Assay used: immunoSEQ multiplex PCR; TCRdb lists only in-frame clones, some missing. Found here are around 1,900,000 clones, 93% of them singletons; the top ten hold roughly 1.7%. What was sequenced was naive CD8+ T cells from PBMCs. The receptors derive from a man younger than 30 in good health. Some clones in this sample may be carry-over from other donors' samples.

A word on this clone: The sample holds other DNA sequences that translate to the same CDR3. The rearrangement joins TRBV6-5 to TRBJ1-1; D remains unclear. The germline CDR1 and CDR2 sequences are MNHEY and SVGAGI. This CDR3 is built from 13 residues. V lost 0 bases, J lost 3 bases, and 5 bases lay in between. DNA for the CDR3: TGTGCCAGCAGTTACTCGCAGGACACTGAAGCTTTCTTT. Protein sequence: CASSYSQDTEAFF.

V and J are TRBV27 and TRBJ2-2, with a weak D call TRBD2 (6 bases). This CDR3 is built from 18 residues. Germline CDR1 is MNHEY and CDR2 is SMNVEV (reference sequence). The V end was cut by 2 bases, the J end by 6 bases, with 22 bases between. For the CDR3, the DNA is TGTGCCAGCAGTTTAGAATCCTGGCCGGGGGTTCTCGCCGGGGAGCTGTTTTTT. It specifies CASSLESWPGVLAGELFF.

This chain connects TRBV27 to TRBJ2-7; TRBD2 might be the D (6 bases). Germline loops: CDR1 MNHEY, CDR2 SMNVEV (reference sequence). The ends were cut back, 5 bases at V and 0 bases at J, with 14 bases in the middle. The CDR3 loop spans 15 amino acids. CDR3 residues: CASSPPAGSSYEQYF. CDR3 DNA sequence: TGTGCCAGCAGTCCCCCGGCGGGGAGCTCCTACGAGCAGTACTTC.

The chain is built from TRBV11-2 and TRBJ2-3; TRBD2 matches 9 bases. V dropped 4 bases and J dropped 3; count of bases not matched to a gene: 8. Germline loops: CDR1 SGHAT, CDR2 FQNNGV. This CDR3 spans 16 amino acids. The CDR3 bases are TGTGCCAGCAGCTCCATGATTAGCGGGAGTACAGATACGCAGTATTTT. This translates into CASSSMISGSTDTQYF.

The chain uses TRBV30 and TRBJ2-3; unclear D gene. V was pared by 0 bases and J by 4 bases, with 11 bases between. The CDR3 has 14 residues. Germline loops: CDR1 GTSNPN, CDR2 SVGIG (reference sequence). This chain's CDR3 is CAWSVWTVADTQYF. CDR3 coding DNA: TGTGCCTGGAGTGTGTGGACGGTGGCAGATACGCAGTATTTT.

The chain carries TRBV6-5 and TRBJ2-7; possible D gene TRBD2, 5 bases. V gave up 8 bases and J gave up 3 bases, with 8 bases separating them. The CDR3 contains 11 residues. Germline CDR1 is MNHEY and CDR2 is SVGAGI. This CDR3 reads CASGEGYEQYF. CDR3 DNA sequence: TGTGCCAGCGGCGAGGGCTACGAGCAGTACTTC.

This clone was seen a single time. CDR3 DNA: TGTGCCAGCGCTCGGGACAGGGGGGCTGTCGACGAGCAGTTCTTC. Translation: CASARDRGAVDEQFF. The chain has TRBV13 and TRBJ2-1; 11 positions match TRBD1. Germline CDR1 and CDR2: PRHDT and FYEKMQ (reference sequence). The ends lost 8 bases at V and 10 bases at J; junction bases unmatched: 13. This CDR3 spans 15 amino acids.

The sample holds a few counts of this clone. The sample has other DNA sequences that encode this CDR3 too. V and J are TRBV6-5 and TRBJ1-1; the D is unclear. The CDR3 contains 14 residues. The ends were cut back, 2 bases at V and 0 bases at J, with 7 bases in the middle. Germline V gene data show CDR1 as MNHEY and CDR2 as SVGAGI. The CDR3, as DNA: TGTGCCAGCAGTTACAGCAGAATGAACACTGAAGCTTTCTTT. It is translated as CASSYSRMNTEAFF.

The chain recombines TRBV28 with TRBJ2-7, with 7 bases lining up with TRBD1. V was pared by 4 bases and J by 2 bases, with 8 bases of the junction left unmatched. This CDR3 region has 15 residues. CDR1 is MDHEN, CDR2 SYDVKM, per germline. CDR3 amino acids: CASSSFQGDPYEQYF. CDR3 DNA sequence: TGTGCCAGCAGTTCCTTCCAGGGGGACCCCTACGAGCAGTACTTC.

The chain carries TRBV28 and TRBJ1-4, with a weak D call TRBD1 (5 bases). The CDR3 extends over 18 amino acids. Trimming pared 6 bases from V and 8 bases from J, leaving 28 bases between. Germline values: CDR1 MDHEN, CDR2 SYDVKM. CDR3 bases: TGTGCCAGCAGCCCAAACCACCAGGAGACAGTACGAAGCGAAAAACTGTTTTTT. Encoded protein: CASSPNHQETVRSEKLFF.

This clone came up once. As DNA, the CDR3 is TGCAGCGAAGGGGGAAGTACGCAGTATTTT. It is translated as CSEGGSTQYF. The V and J genes are TRBV29-1 and TRBJ2-3; D is possibly TRBD1 (6 bases). The V end was cut by 7 bases, the J end by 8 bases, with 10 bases between. The CDR3 extends over 10 amino acids. Germline CDR1 and CDR2: SQVTM and ANQGSEA.

This clone was observed once. At one boundary the junction diverges from the germline segment, which might be a read error. The gene calls are TRBV11-2 and TRBJ1-1; 7 bases align to TRBD1. The CDR3 length is 12 residues. Germline CDR1 reads SGHAT; CDR2 reads FQNNGV. Here the CDR3 reads CASPYEAGQLDF. For the CDR3, the DNA is TGTGCCAGCCCTTACGAAGCGGGACAGCTGGACTTT.

A word on this clone: Because the CDR3's place on the DNA is in doubt, the DNA is left out and the CDR3 is given as listed by TCRdb. This chain joins TRBV27 and TRBJ1-5. Germline CDR1 MNHEY, CDR2 SMNVEV (reference sequence). Ends included, the CDR3 has 12 residues. The CDR3 reads CASSSTFGAQHF.

J is TRBJ2-5 and V is TRBV19; possibly TRBD1 or TRBD2 for D (5 bases each). Germline V gives CDR1 LNHDA, CDR2 SQIVND (reference sequence). V was shortened by 4 bases and J by 5 bases, with 17 bases between the two germline ends. This CDR3 has 15 residues. The CDR3, as DNA: TGTGCCAGTAGTACCAGGGTGGCGGGCTCCGAGACCCAGTACTTC. Residues: CASSTRVAGSETQYF.

The chain carries TRBV18 and TRBJ2-3; perhaps TRBD1 as D (5 bases). The germline V gene has CDR1 KGHSH and CDR2 LQKENI. Trimming took 5 bases from V and 5 from J, leaving 17 bases between them. The CDR3 is 15 amino acids. The CDR3 sequence: CASSSATVVEDTQYF. For the CDR3, the DNA is TGTGCCAGCTCATCCGCGACAGTAGTAGAAGATACGCAGTATTTT.

CDR3 residues: CASSPPGLGRYEQYF. Here the CDR3 DNA reads TGTGCCAGCAGCCCCCCCGGGCTAGGTCGCTACGAGCAGTACTTC. The chain is built from TRBV7-9 and TRBJ2-7; D call uncertain. V lost 5 bases and J 3 bases, leaving 17 bases between the germline ends. The germline CDR1 and CDR2 sequences are SEHNR and FQNEAQ (reference sequence). The CDR3 contains 15 residues. Filled out from reference TRBV7-9 and TRBJ2-7, the complete variable domain reads DTGVSQNPRHKITKRGQNVTFRCDPISEHNRLYWYRQTLGQGPEFLTYFQNEAQLEKSRLLSDRFSAERPKGSFSTLEIQRTEQGDSAMYLCASSPPGLGRYEQYFGPGTRLTVT.

V usage is TRBV10-3 and J usage is TRBJ2-1; TRBD2 aligns across 7 bases. The germline V gene encodes CDR1 ENHRY and CDR2 SYGVKD. The CDR3 covers 15 residues. With 6 bases clipped from V and 4 bases from J, the junction kept 9 bases outside the gene matches. Written as DNA, the CDR3 is TGTGCCATCAGGGCCGGGGCTAGCGGTTACAATGAGCAGTTCTTC. Encoded protein: CAIRAGASGYNEQFF.

The sample holds a few counts of this clone. The sample carries other DNA sequences with the same CDR3. V is TRBV28 and J is TRBJ2-7; no clear D gene. Germline V gives CDR1 MDHEN, CDR2 SYDVKM. Trimming removed 2 bases from V and 3 bases from J, with 5 bases in between. The CDR3 sequence is 12 residues long. In DNA form, the CDR3 reads TGTGCCAGCAGTTTAGCCGGCTACGAGCAGTACTTC. Translation: CASSLAGYEQYF.

The J gene is TRBJ1-5, the V gene TRBV7-2; TRBD1 aligns across 9 bases. CDR1 and CDR2 (germline): SGHTA, FQGNSA. This CDR3 comprises 17 residues. V dropped 3 bases and J dropped 7; count of bases not matched to a gene: 13. CDR3 in DNA: TGTGCCAGCAGCTTCTCCGGGACAGGGCAGGTGGTCCAGCCCCAGCATTTT. Its protein product is CASSFSGTGQVVQPQHF.

The chain links TRBV4-1 to TRBJ2-7; 7 bases are shared with TRBD1. The ends lost 3 bases at V and 3 bases at J; junction bases unmatched: 8. The CDR3 spans 15 residues. Germline CDR1 is MGHRA and CDR2 is YSYEKL. The CDR3 DNA sequence: TGCGCCAGCAGCCACAGACAGGGAACCCTCTACGAGCAGTACTTC. Amino acid sequence: CASSHRQGTLYEQYF.

This chain uses TRBV6-4 with TRBJ2-1, with D hard to call. V was cut by 6 bases and J by 10 bases, with 10 bases left in between. CDR3 length equals 11 residues. Germline V gene sequence: CDR1 MRHNA, CDR2 SNTAGT. Here the CDR3 DNA reads TGTGCCAGCAGGCTGGCCCAAGAGCAGTTCTTC. The encoded protein is CASRLAQEQFF.

This chain uses TRBV15 with TRBJ2-5; unclear D gene. V shed 5 bases and J shed 1 base, with 11 bases lying between them. Germline V gene data show CDR1 as LNHNV and CDR2 as YYDKDF (reference sequence). The CDR3 covers 14 residues. The CDR3 DNA reads TGTGCCACCAGCCGTGAGAGATCCCAAGAGACCCAGTACTTC. It is translated as CATSRERSQETQYF.

V and J are TRBV9 and TRBJ2-6; TRBD1 agrees at 8 bases. Germline assignment: CDR1 SGDLS and CDR2 YYNGEE. The V gene end was trimmed by 3 bases and the J gene end by 0 bases; junction bases not matched to a gene: 8. CDR3 size: 18 residues. The CDR3: CASSDRTGPDSGANVLTF. The DNA for the CDR3 is TGTGCCAGCAGCGACAGGACAGGGCCAGACTCTGGGGCCAACGTCCTGACTTTC.

V usage is TRBV14 and J usage is TRBJ2-7, with TRBD2 as a possible D gene (5 bases). V lost 1 base to trimming and J lost 2 bases, with 12 bases between them. The CDR3 contains 15 residues. Germline CDR1 is SGHDN and CDR2 is FVKESK. CDR3 DNA sequence: TGTGCCAGCAGCCAAGGTGTGTCGGGGACCTACGAGCAGTACTTC. Protein sequence: CASSQGVSGTYEQYF.